This TCR beta chain was sequenced in a study of blood T cell repertoires in COVID-19. Across the whole study: Some COVID-19 samples were acute and others convalescent; all came from the United States, Italy and Spain. From T cells, B-cell-depleted T cells, or PBMCs came the material, which was cDNA or gDNA.

The method was immunoSEQ multiplex PCR; TCRdb's version includes in-frame clones alone and lacks a portion of them. This table holds around 190,000 clones, 88% found once. CDR1 and CDR2 (germline): MGHRA, YSYEKL. The germline V and J ends were trimmed by 7 bases and 1 base, with 13 bases remaining between them. The CDR3 runs to 14 residues. The sequenced sample consisted of peripheral blood. This clonotype was sampled from a human donor in a cohort sampled during active COVID-19. This chain connects TRBV4-1 to TRBJ1-1; no reliable D call. The CDR3: CASNLPGSNTEAFF. The DNA for the CDR3 is TGCGCCAGCAACCTCCCGGGGTCGAACACTGAAGCTTTCTTT.